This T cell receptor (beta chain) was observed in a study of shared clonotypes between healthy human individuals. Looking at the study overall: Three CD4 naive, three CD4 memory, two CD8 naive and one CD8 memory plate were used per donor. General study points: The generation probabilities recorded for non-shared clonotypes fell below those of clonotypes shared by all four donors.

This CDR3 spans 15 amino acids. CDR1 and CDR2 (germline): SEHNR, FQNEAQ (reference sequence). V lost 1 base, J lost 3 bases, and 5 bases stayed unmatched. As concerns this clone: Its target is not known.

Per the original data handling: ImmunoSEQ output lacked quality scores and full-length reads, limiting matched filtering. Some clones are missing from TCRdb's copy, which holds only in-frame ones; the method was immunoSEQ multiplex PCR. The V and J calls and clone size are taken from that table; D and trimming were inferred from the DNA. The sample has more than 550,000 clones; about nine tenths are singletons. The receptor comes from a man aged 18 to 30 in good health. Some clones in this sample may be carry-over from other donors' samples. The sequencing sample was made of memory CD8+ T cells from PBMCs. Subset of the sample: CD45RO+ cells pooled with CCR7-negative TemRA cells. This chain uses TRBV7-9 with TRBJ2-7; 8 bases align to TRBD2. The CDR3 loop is CASSLGLAGFYEQYF. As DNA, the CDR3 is TGTGCCAGCAGCTTAGGCCTAGCGGGTTTCTACGAGCAGTACTTC.